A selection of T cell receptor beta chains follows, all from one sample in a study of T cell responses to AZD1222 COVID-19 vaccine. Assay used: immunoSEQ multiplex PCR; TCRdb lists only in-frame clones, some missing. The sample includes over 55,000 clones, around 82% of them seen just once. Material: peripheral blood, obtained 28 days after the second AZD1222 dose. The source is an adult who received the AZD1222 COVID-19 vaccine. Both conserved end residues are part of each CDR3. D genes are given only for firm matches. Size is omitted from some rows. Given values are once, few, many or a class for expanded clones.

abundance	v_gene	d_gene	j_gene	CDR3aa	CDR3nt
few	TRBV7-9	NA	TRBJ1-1	CASSGTIGDTEAFF	TGTGCCAGCAGCGGGACGATCGGGGACACTGAAGCTTTCTTT
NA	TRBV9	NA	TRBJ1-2	CASSVEDYGYTF	TGTGCCAGCAGCGTAGAAGATTATGGCTACACCTTC
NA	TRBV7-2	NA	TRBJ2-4	CASSLGSKNIQYF	TGTGCCAGCAGCTTGGGTTCCAAAAACATTCAGTACTTC
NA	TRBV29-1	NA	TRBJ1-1	CSAKPGWGMNTEAFF	TGCAGCGCTAAACCAGGGTGGGGGATGAACACTGAAGCTTTCTTT
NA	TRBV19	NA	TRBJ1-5	CASSIRDRNQPQHF	TGTGCCAGTAGTATCAGGGATCGCAATCAGCCCCAGCATTTT
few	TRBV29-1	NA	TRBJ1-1	CSALNTEAFF	TGCAGCGCTTTAAACACTGAAGCTTTCTTT
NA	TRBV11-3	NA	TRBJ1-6	CASSLVGNSPLHF	TGTGCCAGCAGCTTAGTAGGGAATTCACCCCTCCACTTT
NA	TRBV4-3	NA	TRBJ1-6	CASSQDWGRRNSPLHF	TGCGCCAGCAGCCAAGATTGGGGGCGGCGAAATTCACCCCTCCACTTT
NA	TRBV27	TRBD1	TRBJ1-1	CASSWDRRNTEAFF	TGTGCCAGCAGTTGGGACAGGAGAAACACTGAAGCTTTCTTT
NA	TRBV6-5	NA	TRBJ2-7	CASSPTLNYEQYF	TGTGCCAGCAGCCCGACACTGAACTACGAGCAGTACTTC